These T cell receptor beta chains were read from a single sample in a study of immune evolution from preneoplasia to lung adenocarcinoma. TCRdb keeps only in-frame clones here, not all; method: immunoSEQ multiplex PCR. The sample holds some 6,100 clones; roughly 80% are singletons and the top ten take approximately 6.1%. Sequenced: FFPE adjacent normal lung tissue. Every receptor here comes from an older donor with lung adenocarcinoma. Both conserved end residues are part of each CDR3. The D gene is left open where the match is weak. Clone size is not always given. Where it is, it says once, few, many or a class for expanded clones.

clone size: .; D gene: .; V gene: TRBV7-6; J gene: TRBJ2-5; CDR3 DNA: TGTGCCAGCAGCCTATCCGGGAGAGAGACCCAGTACTTC; CDR3 protein: CASSLSGRETQYF
clone size: .; D gene: TRBD2; V gene: TRBV29-1; J gene: TRBJ2-1; CDR3 DNA: TGCAGCGCCCCCTCGGACGGGGGGGCTCATGAGCAGTTCTTC; CDR3 protein: CSAPSDGGAHEQFF
clone size: large; D gene: TRBD1; V gene: TRBV5-1; J gene: TRBJ2-2; CDR3 DNA: TGCGCCAGCAGCTTGGCCAAGACAGGGGGTAACACCGGGGAGCTGTTTTTT; CDR3 protein: CASSLAKTGGNTGELFF
clone size: .; D gene: .; V gene: TRBV2; J gene: TRBJ1-1; CDR3 DNA: TGTGCCAGCACGCCGGTGGTGGTGAACACTGAAGCTTTCTTT; CDR3 protein: CASTPVVVNTEAFF
clone size: .; D gene: .; V gene: TRBV27; J gene: TRBJ2-7; CDR3 DNA: TGTGCCAGCAGTTTTGGGATCCAAGGGGTCCTGTACTTC; CDR3 protein: CASSFGIQGVLYF
clone size: .; D gene: .; V gene: TRBV19; J gene: TRBJ1-1; CDR3 DNA: TGTGCCAGTACCACGGTGAACACTGAAGCTTTCTTT; CDR3 protein: CASTTVNTEAFF
clone size: .; D gene: .; V gene: TRBV6-5; J gene: TRBJ2-5; CDR3 DNA: TGTGCCAGCAGGCGGGACCTCGGACAGACCCAGTACTTC; CDR3 protein: CASRRDLGQTQYF
clone size: .; D gene: .; V gene: TRBV5-4; J gene: TRBJ2-1; CDR3 DNA: TGTGCCAGCAGCTTTCGAGAGTCCTACAATGAGCAGTTCTTC; CDR3 protein: CASSFRESYNEQFF
clone size: .; D gene: .; V gene: TRBV6-1; J gene: TRBJ2-3; CDR3 DNA: TGTGCCAGCAGTGCTGGGACTGCCGAGATAGATACGCAGTATTTT; CDR3 protein: CASSAGTAEIDTQYF
clone size: .; D gene: .; V gene: TRBV4-3; J gene: TRBJ2-2; CDR3 DNA: TGCGCCAGCAGCCACGGAACTGGGGGCGCAGGCGGGGAGCTGTTTTTT; CDR3 protein: CASSHGTGGAGGELFF
clone size: .; D gene: .; V gene: TRBV15; J gene: TRBJ2-5; CDR3 DNA: TGTGCCACCAGCAGAGATCGCGGCAACCAAGAGACCCAGTACTTC; CDR3 protein: CATSRDRGNQETQYF
clone size: .; D gene: .; V gene: TRBV6-1; J gene: TRBJ1-1; CDR3 DNA: TGTGCCAGCAGTGCAAGGACCTTAATGAACACTGAAGCTTTCTTT; CDR3 protein: CASSARTLMNTEAFF
clone size: .; D gene: .; V gene: TRBV18; J gene: TRBJ1-3; CDR3 DNA: TGTGCCAGCTCACCAGGGGGTAATGGAAACACCATATATTTT; CDR3 protein: CASSPGGNGNTIYF
clone size: .; D gene: TRBD2; V gene: TRBV25-1; J gene: TRBJ2-2; CDR3 DNA: TGTGCCAGCAGTGAACTCACTAGCGGGAGTGACGGGGAGCTGTTTTTT; CDR3 protein: CASSELTSGSDGELFF
clone size: .; D gene: .; V gene: TRBV18; J gene: TRBJ2-1; CDR3 DNA: TGTGCCAGCTCACCACTCGGGGGTTCCTACAATGAGCAGTTCTTC; CDR3 protein: CASSPLGGSYNEQFF
clone size: .; D gene: .; V gene: TRBV4-1; J gene: TRBJ1-2; CDR3 DNA: TGCGCCAGCAGCCAAGAGGGAGCTACAGACCCTAACTATGGCTACACCTTC; CDR3 protein: CASSQEGATDPNYGYTF
clone size: .; D gene: TRBD2; V gene: TRBV30; J gene: TRBJ2-1; CDR3 DNA: TGTGCCTGGAGTTTGGATAGCGGGAGAAACAATGAGCAGTTCTTC; CDR3 protein: CAWSLDSGRNNEQFF
clone size: .; D gene: .; V gene: TRBV11-3; J gene: TRBJ1-1; CDR3 DNA: TGTGCCAGCAGCCCGACAAACACTGAAGCTTTCTTT; CDR3 protein: CASSPTNTEAFF
clone size: .; D gene: TRBD1; V gene: TRBV4-1; J gene: TRBJ1-2; CDR3 DNA: TGCGCCAGCAGCCAAGATGCAGGGGGCCGCTATGGCTACACTTTC; CDR3 protein: CASSQDAGGRYGYTF
clone size: .; D gene: TRBD1; V gene: TRBV19; J gene: TRBJ1-3; CDR3 DNA: TGTGCCAGTAGTATAGATCGGACAGGGGCGCCTGGAAACACCATATATTTT; CDR3 protein: CASSIDRTGAPGNTIYF
clone size: .; D gene: .; V gene: TRBV9; J gene: TRBJ1-4; CDR3 DNA: TGTGCCAGCAGCCCTCGGCAAGGGAAGGGAGCTAATGAAAAACTGTTTTTT; CDR3 protein: CASSPRQGKGANEKLFF
clone size: .; D gene: .; V gene: TRBV6-6; J gene: TRBJ2-3; CDR3 DNA: TGTGCCAGCAGATCACACTCCACAGATACGCAGTATTTT; CDR3 protein: CASRSHSTDTQYF
clone size: .; D gene: .; V gene: TRBV5-1; J gene: TRBJ2-7; CDR3 DNA: TGCGCCAGCAGCCCTGGCAACTACGAGCAGTACTTC; CDR3 protein: CASSPGNYEQYF
clone size: .; D gene: .; V gene: TRBV6-6; J gene: TRBJ1-1; CDR3 DNA: TGTGCCAGCAGTAGTCCGAACACTGAAGCTTTCTTT; CDR3 protein: CASSSPNTEAFF
clone size: .; D gene: TRBD2; V gene: TRBV7-2; J gene: TRBJ2-7; CDR3 DNA: TGTGCCAGCAGTCCTAGGGTAGCGGGGCCCTACGAGCAGTACTTC; CDR3 protein: CASSPRVAGPYEQYF
clone size: .; D gene: TRBD2; V gene: TRBV4-3; J gene: TRBJ2-7; CDR3 DNA: TGCGCCAGCAGCACAGGACTAGCGGGATTTAACGAGCAGTACTTC; CDR3 protein: CASSTGLAGFNEQYF
clone size: few; D gene: TRBD1; V gene: TRBV7-9; J gene: TRBJ1-5; CDR3 DNA: TGTGCCAGCAGAGCTGGGACAGACGGTCAGCCCCAGCATTTT; CDR3 protein: CASRAGTDGQPQHF
clone size: few; D gene: TRBD1; V gene: TRBV15; J gene: TRBJ2-5; CDR3 DNA: TGTGCCACCAGCAGGGACAGGGGGCAGGAGACCCAGTACTTC; CDR3 protein: CATSRDRGQETQYF
clone size: .; D gene: TRBD1; V gene: TRBV30; J gene: TRBJ2-3; CDR3 DNA: TGTGCCTGGAGTGTCCGGGACAGGGGCACAGATACGCAGTATTTT; CDR3 protein: CAWSVRDRGTDTQYF
clone size: .; D gene: TRBD1; V gene: TRBV2; J gene: TRBJ1-2; CDR3 DNA: TGTGCCACCAGGGGGCGAACGCAGTATGGCTACACCTTC; CDR3 protein: CATRGRTQYGYTF
clone size: few; D gene: .; V gene: TRBV21-1; J gene: TRBJ2-5; CDR3 DNA: TGTGCCAGCAGCAAAGTGTCCAGACAGGGCCAAGAGACCCAGTACTTC; CDR3 protein: CASSKVSRQGQETQYF
clone size: .; D gene: .; V gene: TRBV29-1; J gene: TRBJ2-5; CDR3 DNA: TGCAGCGTTAACCAGGGCTTGGGGGAGACCCAGTACTTC; CDR3 protein: CSVNQGLGETQYF
clone size: once; D gene: .; V gene: TRBV30; J gene: TRBJ1-3; CDR3 DNA: TGTGCCTGGGGGCTGAACTCTGGAAACACCATATATTTT; CDR3 protein: CAWGLNSGNTIYF
clone size: once; D gene: TRBD2; V gene: TRBV30; J gene: TRBJ2-2; CDR3 DNA: TGTGCCTGGAGTCCACTAGCGGGGGGCACCGGGGAGCTGTTTTTT; CDR3 protein: CAWSPLAGGTGELFF
clone size: few; D gene: .; V gene: TRBV6-5; J gene: TRBJ1-5; CDR3 DNA: TGTGCCAGCAGTTACTCGCCCAGGGGTGGTCAGCCCCAGCATTTT; CDR3 protein: CASSYSPRGGQPQHF
clone size: .; D gene: .; V gene: TRBV4-2; J gene: TRBJ2-7; CDR3 DNA: TGTGCCAGCAGCCAAACAGCCGCCGGGACCTACGAGCAGTACTTC; CDR3 protein: CASSQTAAGTYEQYF
clone size: once; D gene: .; V gene: TRBV5-1; J gene: TRBJ1-2; CDR3 DNA: TGCGCCAGCAGCGCTCAGGGTGAGGAGCACTATGGCTACACCTTC; CDR3 protein: CASSAQGEEHYGYTF
clone size: .; D gene: .; V gene: TRBV11-3; J gene: TRBJ1-1; CDR3 DNA: TGTGCCAGCAGCTTAGGTCAGGGAAGTTTGGACACTGAAGCTTTCTTT; CDR3 protein: CASSLGQGSLDTEAFF
clone size: .; D gene: .; V gene: TRBV30; J gene: TRBJ2-7; CDR3 DNA: TGTGCCTGGAGTTACGAGGGCGAGCAGTACTTC; CDR3 protein: CAWSYEGEQYF
clone size: .; D gene: .; V gene: TRBV7-2; J gene: TRBJ1-2; CDR3 DNA: TGTGCCAGCAGCTTAACGCATACAGGGAAAAATGGCTACACCTTC; CDR3 protein: CASSLTHTGKNGYTF
clone size: .; D gene: .; V gene: TRBV6-5; J gene: TRBJ1-2; CDR3 DNA: TGTGCCAGCAGTTATACTACCAGTTATGGCTACACCTTC; CDR3 protein: CASSYTTSYGYTF
clone size: .; D gene: .; V gene: TRBV6-1; J gene: TRBJ2-7; CDR3 DNA: TGTGCCAGCAGACCGACAGACGCTGCTTGGGAGCAGTACTTC; CDR3 protein: CASRPTDAAWEQYF
clone size: once; D gene: TRBD1; V gene: TRBV30; J gene: TRBJ2-7; CDR3 DNA: TGTGCCTGGAGGGGGACAGCAGCCTACGAGCAGTACTTC; CDR3 protein: CAWRGTAAYEQYF
clone size: few; D gene: TRBD1; V gene: TRBV7-9; J gene: TRBJ1-4; CDR3 DNA: TGTGCCAGCAGCTTATCACAGGGGGCGGGTGAAAAACTGTTTTTT; CDR3 protein: CASSLSQGAGEKLFF
clone size: .; D gene: TRBD1; V gene: TRBV7-8; J gene: TRBJ2-7; CDR3 DNA: TGTGCCAGCAGCTTAGATTGGGACAGGGGGCTTCACGAGCAGTACTTC; CDR3 protein: CASSLDWDRGLHEQYF
clone size: .; D gene: .; V gene: TRBV5-5; J gene: TRBJ2-1; CDR3 DNA: TGTGCCAGCAGCGGGGGACAATCCTACAATGAGCAGTTCTTC; CDR3 protein: CASSGGQSYNEQFF
clone size: once; D gene: .; V gene: TRBV29-1; J gene: TRBJ2-1; CDR3 DNA: TGCAGCGTTTCCGGGAGTATAGTCAATGAGCAGTTCTTC; CDR3 protein: CSVSGSIVNEQFF
clone size: .; D gene: TRBD2; V gene: TRBV11-1; J gene: TRBJ2-2; CDR3 DNA: TGTGCCAGCAGCCCGCGACTAGCAAGCGCCGGGGAGCTGTTTTTT; CDR3 protein: CASSPRLASAGELFF
clone size: .; D gene: TRBD2; V gene: TRBV7-8; J gene: TRBJ2-1; CDR3 DNA: TGTGCCAGCAGCCTAAGATTAGCGGGAGAAGTCGATGAGCAGTTCTTC; CDR3 protein: CASSLRLAGEVDEQFF
clone size: .; D gene: TRBD1; V gene: TRBV5-5; J gene: TRBJ2-1; CDR3 DNA: TGTGCCAGCAGCGGTATCGGGACAGGGGTTGACAATGAGCAGTTCTTC; CDR3 protein: CASSGIGTGVDNEQFF
clone size: .; D gene: .; V gene: TRBV6-1; J gene: TRBJ2-1; CDR3 DNA: TGTGCCAGCAGTCGCGACGCAGGGGAGGGGAGTGAGCAGTTCTTC; CDR3 protein: CASSRDAGEGSEQFF
clone size: .; D gene: .; V gene: TRBV29-1; J gene: TRBJ1-2; CDR3 DNA: TGCAGCGCGTCAACAGAGAAAGCTAACTATGGCTACACCTTC; CDR3 protein: CSASTEKANYGYTF
clone size: .; D gene: TRBD2; V gene: TRBV5-6; J gene: TRBJ2-7; CDR3 DNA: TGTGCCAGCACCCCTGGACTAGCGGGCTACGAGCAGTACTTC; CDR3 protein: CASTPGLAGYEQYF
clone size: .; D gene: TRBD2; V gene: TRBV6-1; J gene: TRBJ2-3; CDR3 DNA: TGTGCCAGCACTCCGTGGGGACTAGACATGGATACGCAGTATTTT; CDR3 protein: CASTPWGLDMDTQYF
clone size: .; D gene: TRBD1; V gene: TRBV2; J gene: TRBJ1-1; CDR3 DNA: TGTGCCAGCAGCCTAGGACAGGTAGAAGCTTTCTTT; CDR3 protein: CASSLGQVEAFF
clone size: .; D gene: .; V gene: TRBV6-5; J gene: TRBJ1-1; CDR3 DNA: TGTGCCAGCAGTATGGAGAGGGTGAGCACTGAAGCTTTCTTT; CDR3 protein: CASSMERVSTEAFF
clone size: few; D gene: TRBD1; V gene: TRBV6-5; J gene: TRBJ1-2; CDR3 DNA: TGTGCCACTTCATCCGGGACAGGGAATTCATATGGCTACACCTTC; CDR3 protein: CATSSGTGNSYGYTF
clone size: .; D gene: .; V gene: TRBV9; J gene: TRBJ2-5; CDR3 DNA: TGTGCCAGCAGCGGGCAGGGAGAGACCCAGTACTTC; CDR3 protein: CASSGQGETQYF
clone size: .; D gene: .; V gene: TRBV7-8; J gene: TRBJ2-6; CDR3 DNA: TGTGCCAGCATAGGGTTTGGGGCCAACGTCCTGACTTTC; CDR3 protein: CASIGFGANVLTF